This is a list of T cell receptor beta chains from one sample in a study of cytomegalovirus exposure and HLA in healthy donors. Sequenced by immunoSEQ multiplex PCR; TCRdb stores in-frame clones only, minus some. The data hold around 100,000 clones, with more than 70% observed a single time. The specimen sequenced was PBMCs. These receptors all stem from a man aged 25 to 45 in good health and CMV-seronegative. CDR3s include the opening cysteine and the closing phenylalanine or tryptophan. The D gene is left open where the match is weak. Clone size is stated in some rows and not others, as once, few, many or a class when expanded.

d_gene: NA
v_gene: TRBV7-8
abundance: NA
j_gene: TRBJ1-5
CDR3aa: CASSLGLKEAQHF
CDR3nt: TGTGCCAGCAGCTTAGGGCTTAAGGAGGCCCAGCATTTT

d_gene: NA
v_gene: TRBV5-1
abundance: NA
j_gene: TRBJ2-5
CDR3aa: CASSRMGLLKETQYF
CDR3nt: TGCGCCAGCAGCCGAATGGGACTTCTAAAAGAGACCCAGTACTTC

d_gene: NA
v_gene: TRBV7-3
abundance: NA
j_gene: TRBJ2-1
CDR3aa: CASSADSNEQFF
CDR3nt: TGTGCCAGCAGCGCCGACAGCAATGAGCAGTTCTTC

d_gene: NA
v_gene: TRBV5-6
abundance: NA
j_gene: TRBJ1-1
CDR3aa: CASSPLDLTVNTEAFF
CDR3nt: TGTGCCAGCAGCCCGTTGGACTTGACGGTAAACACTGAAGCTTTCTTT

d_gene: TRBD1
v_gene: TRBV28
abundance: NA
j_gene: TRBJ2-7
CDR3aa: CASSGQVGSYEQYF
CDR3nt: TGTGCCAGCAGCGGACAGGTAGGCTCCTACGAGCAGTACTTC

d_gene: TRBD1
v_gene: TRBV10-1
abundance: NA
j_gene: TRBJ2-2
CDR3aa: CASSDNERGPGELFF
CDR3nt: TGCGCCAGCAGTGATAATGAGAGGGGGCCCGGGGAGCTGTTTTTT

d_gene: NA
v_gene: TRBV27
abundance: NA
j_gene: TRBJ2-7
CDR3aa: CASSLYPTTGNSYEQYF
CDR3nt: TGTGCCAGCAGTTTATACCCCACAACAGGGAACTCCTACGAGCAGTACTTC

d_gene: TRBD2
v_gene: TRBV30
abundance: NA
j_gene: TRBJ2-3
CDR3aa: CAWSLAGGTDTQYF
CDR3nt: TGTGCCTGGAGTCTAGCGGGAGGCACAGATACGCAGTATTTT

d_gene: NA
v_gene: TRBV27
abundance: NA
j_gene: TRBJ2-3
CDR3aa: CASIKKGSTDTQYF
CDR3nt: TGTGCCAGCATCAAAAAGGGGTCAACAGATACGCAGTATTTT

d_gene: NA
v_gene: TRBV9
abundance: NA
j_gene: TRBJ2-5
CDR3aa: CASSKTGGRETQYF
CDR3nt: TGTGCCAGCAGCAAGACGGGTGGGAGGGAGACCCAGTACTTC

d_gene: NA
v_gene: TRBV1
abundance: NA
j_gene: TRBJ2-7
CDR3aa: CTSSQDFGDYTYYEQYF
CDR3nt: TGCACCAGCAGCCAAGATTTTGGGGACTATACGTACTACGAGCAGTACTTC

d_gene: TRBD1
v_gene: TRBV6-1
abundance: NA
j_gene: TRBJ2-1
CDR3aa: CASSQAGTGVRGEQFF
CDR3nt: TGTGCCAGCAGTCAAGCCGGGACAGGGGTTCGTGGTGAGCAGTTCTTC

d_gene: TRBD2
v_gene: TRBV6-1
abundance: few
j_gene: TRBJ2-7
CDR3aa: CASSETSGSSYEQYF
CDR3nt: TGTGCCAGCAGTGAGACTAGCGGGAGCTCCTACGAGCAGTACTTC

d_gene: NA
v_gene: TRBV7-2
abundance: NA
j_gene: TRBJ2-3
CDR3aa: CASSPYTDTQYF
CDR3nt: TGTGCCAGCAGCCCTTACACAGATACGCAGTATTTT

d_gene: NA
v_gene: TRBV7-3
abundance: NA
j_gene: TRBJ1-5
CDR3aa: CASSFRTGQSNQPQHF
CDR3nt: TGTGCCAGCAGCTTTCGGACTGGCCAAAGCAATCAGCCCCAGCATTTT

d_gene: NA
v_gene: TRBV25-1
abundance: NA
j_gene: TRBJ2-7
CDR3aa: CASNLGGTYEQYF
CDR3nt: TGTGCCAGCAACCTCGGGGGTACCTACGAGCAGTACTTC

d_gene: NA
v_gene: TRBV18
abundance: NA
j_gene: TRBJ2-3
CDR3aa: CASSTQPGGSTDTQYF
CDR3nt: TGTGCCAGCTCAACTCAACCCGGGGGTAGCACAGATACGCAGTATTTT

d_gene: TRBD2
v_gene: TRBV18
abundance: once
j_gene: TRBJ2-5
CDR3aa: CASSPPSGGETQYF
CDR3nt: TGTGCCAGCTCACCACCCAGCGGGGGTGAGACCCAGTACTTC

d_gene: NA
v_gene: TRBV2
abundance: NA
j_gene: TRBJ1-2
CDR3aa: CASTRDTDSHGYTF
CDR3nt: TGTGCCAGCACCCGGGACACCGACTCCCATGGCTACACCTTC

d_gene: NA
v_gene: TRBV13
abundance: NA
j_gene: TRBJ1-2
CDR3aa: CASAPTLEAYGYTF
CDR3nt: TGTGCCAGCGCTCCCACCCTAGAGGCCTATGGCTACACCTTC

d_gene: NA
v_gene: TRBV30
abundance: NA
j_gene: TRBJ2-3
CDR3aa: CAWSFTRGGAQFSTDTQYF
CDR3nt: TGTGCCTGGAGTTTCACTAGAGGGGGAGCGCAATTCAGCACAGATACGCAGTATTTT

d_gene: TRBD2
v_gene: TRBV28
abundance: NA
j_gene: TRBJ2-7
CDR3aa: CASRGGLAAYEQYF
CDR3nt: TGTGCCAGCAGAGGGGGACTAGCGGCCTACGAGCAGTACTTC

d_gene: NA
v_gene: TRBV25-1
abundance: NA
j_gene: TRBJ2-6
CDR3aa: CASSANSGASGANVLTF
CDR3nt: TGTGCCAGCAGTGCAAATTCAGGGGCCTCTGGGGCCAACGTCCTGACTTTC

d_gene: NA
v_gene: TRBV5-1
abundance: few
j_gene: TRBJ2-7
CDR3aa: CASSLAGHRDSTYEQYF
CDR3nt: TGCGCCAGCAGCTTGGCCGGGCACCGGGACTCCACCTACGAGCAGTACTTC

d_gene: NA
v_gene: TRBV5-1
abundance: NA
j_gene: TRBJ2-2
CDR3aa: CASSRTRADGELFF
CDR3nt: TGCGCCAGCAGCCGAACCAGGGCTGACGGGGAGCTGTTTTTT

d_gene: TRBD2
v_gene: TRBV28
abundance: NA
j_gene: TRBJ2-3
CDR3aa: CASSLLLAGDLTDTQYF
CDR3nt: TGTGCCAGCAGTTTACTCCTAGCGGGAGATCTGACAGATACGCAGTATTTT

d_gene: TRBD1
v_gene: TRBV2
abundance: few
j_gene: TRBJ1-1
CDR3aa: CATTGATEAFF
CDR3nt: TGTGCCACCACAGGGGCCACTGAAGCTTTCTTT

d_gene: TRBD1
v_gene: TRBV13
abundance: NA
j_gene: TRBJ1-2
CDR3aa: CASSSYGTVNGYTF
CDR3nt: TGTGCCAGCAGCTCCTACGGGACAGTAAATGGCTACACCTTC

d_gene: NA
v_gene: TRBV5-1
abundance: once
j_gene: TRBJ2-7
CDR3aa: CASSLEQFSEQYF
CDR3nt: TGCGCCAGCAGCTTGGAACAGTTCTCTGAGCAGTACTTC

d_gene: TRBD2
v_gene: TRBV5-4
abundance: NA
j_gene: TRBJ2-3
CDR3aa: CASSLEGLAVGTDTQYF
CDR3nt: TGTGCCAGCAGCTTGGAAGGACTAGCGGTCGGCACAGATACGCAGTATTTT

d_gene: TRBD1
v_gene: TRBV23-1
abundance: NA
j_gene: TRBJ2-3
CDR3aa: CASSQYSPRAGGEGTDTQYF
CDR3nt: TGCGCCAGCAGTCAATACTCCCCCCGCGCAGGGGGCGAGGGCACAGATACGCAGTATTTT

d_gene: NA
v_gene: TRBV28
abundance: NA
j_gene: TRBJ1-2
CDR3aa: CASSSQSYGYTF
CDR3nt: TGTGCCAGCAGTTCACAGAGCTATGGCTACACCTTC

d_gene: TRBD2
v_gene: TRBV4-2
abundance: few
j_gene: TRBJ2-5
CDR3aa: CASSQDGNSGGAETQYF
CDR3nt: TGTGCCAGCAGCCAAGATGGGAATAGCGGGGGGGCAGAGACCCAGTACTTC

d_gene: TRBD1
v_gene: TRBV7-6
abundance: NA
j_gene: TRBJ1-6
CDR3aa: CASSLEGQGFGSPLHF
CDR3nt: TGTGCCAGCAGCTTAGAGGGACAGGGATTTGGATCACCCCTCCACTTT

d_gene: NA
v_gene: TRBV6-5
abundance: NA
j_gene: TRBJ1-5
CDR3aa: CASRRGDNQPQHF
CDR3nt: TGTGCCAGCAGACGGGGAGATAATCAGCCCCAGCATTTT

d_gene: TRBD1
v_gene: TRBV28
abundance: once
j_gene: TRBJ2-7
CDR3aa: CASSLDRAGPGEQYF
CDR3nt: TGTGCCAGCAGTTTAGACAGGGCGGGTCCTGGCGAGCAGTACTTC